This T cell receptor (beta chain) was retrieved from a study of CD8 T cells in ankylosing spondylitis. General study findings and limits: Researchers reportedly found disease-linked clones significantly enriched in matched ankylosing spondylitis synovial fluid. Within peripheral blood, clones linked to disease were CD8+ and relatively rare.

TCRdb itself ran the 5' RACE reads through MiXCR, one entry per CDR3 protein. The repertoire holds roughly 200,000 distinct CDR3 sequences, with roughly 13% as singletons. As to this clonotype: What it binds is unknown.

This CDR3 region has 14 residues. V lost 3 bases, J lost 4 bases, and 13 bases lay in between. Germline lookup yields CDR1 SGHRS and CDR2 YFSETQ. The V and J genes are TRBV5-1 and TRBJ2-5; possibly TRBD1 for D (5 bases). The TCR sequence derives from a male donor with ankylosing spondylitis or in good health (not recorded which). Sequences were obtained from blood, either unsorted or a sorted T cell fraction (not recorded which). The CDR3 coding sequence is TGCGCCAGCAGCTCGCAGGGTCCGGCAGAGACCCAGTACTTC. This encodes CASSSQGPAETQYF. Using reference TRBV5-1 and TRBJ2-5 for the parts outside the CDR3, the full variable domain is KAGVTQTPRYLIKTRGQQVTLSCSPISGHRSVSWYQQTPGQGLQFLFEYFSETQRNKGNFPGRFSGRQFSNSRSEMNVSTLELGDSALYLCASSSQGPAETQYFGPGTRLLVL.